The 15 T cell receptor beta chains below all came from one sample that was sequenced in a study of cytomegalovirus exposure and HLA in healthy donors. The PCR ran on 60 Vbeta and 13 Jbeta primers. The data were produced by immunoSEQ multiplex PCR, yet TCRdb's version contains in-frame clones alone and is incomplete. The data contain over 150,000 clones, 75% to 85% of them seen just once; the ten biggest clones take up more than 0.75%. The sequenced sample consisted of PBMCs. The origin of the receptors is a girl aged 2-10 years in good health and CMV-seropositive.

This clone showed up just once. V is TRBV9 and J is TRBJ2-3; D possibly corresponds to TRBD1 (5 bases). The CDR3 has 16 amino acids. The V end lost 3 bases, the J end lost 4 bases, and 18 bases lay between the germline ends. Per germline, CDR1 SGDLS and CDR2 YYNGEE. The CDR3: CASSARQKGSADTQYF. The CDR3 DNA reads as TGTGCCAGCAGCGCCAGACAGAAGGGAAGCGCAGATACGCAGTATTTT. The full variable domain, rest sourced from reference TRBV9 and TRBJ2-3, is DSGVTQTPKHLITATGQRVTLRCSPRSGDLSVYWYQQSLDQGLQFLIQYYNGEERAKGNILERFSAQQFPDLHSELNLSSLELGDSALYFCASSARQKGSADTQYFGPGTRLTVL.

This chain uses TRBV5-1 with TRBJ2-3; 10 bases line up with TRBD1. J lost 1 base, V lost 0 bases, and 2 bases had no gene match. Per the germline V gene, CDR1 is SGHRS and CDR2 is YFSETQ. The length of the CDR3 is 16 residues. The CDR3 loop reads CASSLAGQGGTDTQYF. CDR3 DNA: TGCGCCAGCAGCTTGGCCGGACAGGGGGGCACAGATACGCAGTATTTT.

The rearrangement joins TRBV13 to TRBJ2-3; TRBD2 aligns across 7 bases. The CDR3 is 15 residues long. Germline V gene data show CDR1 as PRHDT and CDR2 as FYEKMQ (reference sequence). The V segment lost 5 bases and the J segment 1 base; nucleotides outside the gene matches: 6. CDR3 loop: CASSRGSLGTDTQYF. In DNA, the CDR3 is TGTGCCAGCAGCCGCGGGAGCTTGGGCACAGATACGCAGTATTTT.

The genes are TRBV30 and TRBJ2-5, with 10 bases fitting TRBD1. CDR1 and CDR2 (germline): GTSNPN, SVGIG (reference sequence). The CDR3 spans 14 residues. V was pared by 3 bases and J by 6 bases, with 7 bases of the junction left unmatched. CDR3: CAWSETGGRKTQYF. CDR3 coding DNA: TGTGCCTGGAGCGAGACAGGGGGCAGGAAGACCCAGTACTTC.

The CDR3 protein is CASSWSGRGSDTQYF. Here the CDR3 DNA reads TGCGCCAGCAGCTGGAGCGGGAGAGGCTCAGATACGCAGTATTTT. The V and J genes are TRBV5-1 and TRBJ2-3; 8 positions agree with TRBD2. Germline V gene data show CDR1 as SGHRS and CDR2 as YFSETQ. CDR3 size: 15 residues. After removal of 3 bases from V and 4 bases from J, the junction contained 7 bases not matched to a gene.

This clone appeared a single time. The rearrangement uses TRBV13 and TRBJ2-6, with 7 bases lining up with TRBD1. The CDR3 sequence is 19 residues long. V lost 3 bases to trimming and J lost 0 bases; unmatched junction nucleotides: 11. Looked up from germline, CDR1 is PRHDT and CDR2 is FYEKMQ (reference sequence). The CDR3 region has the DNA TGTGCCAGCAGCTTTAGATCCGGGACAGAAAGCTCTGGGGCCAACGTCCTGACTTTC. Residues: CASSFRSGTESSGANVLTF. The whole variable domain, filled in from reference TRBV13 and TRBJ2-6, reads AAGVIQSPRHLIKEKRETATLKCYPIPRHDTVYWYQQGPGQDPQFLISFYEKMQSDKGSIPDRFSAQQFSDYHSELNMSSLELGDSALYFCASSFRSGTESSGANVLTFGAGSRLTVL.

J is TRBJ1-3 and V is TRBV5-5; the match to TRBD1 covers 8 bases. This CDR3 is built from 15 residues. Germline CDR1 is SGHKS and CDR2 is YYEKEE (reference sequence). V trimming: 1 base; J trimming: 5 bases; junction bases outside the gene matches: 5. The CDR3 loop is CASSLPGQARNTIYF. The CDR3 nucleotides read TGTGCCAGCAGCTTGCCGGGACAGGCCCGAAACACCATATATTTT.

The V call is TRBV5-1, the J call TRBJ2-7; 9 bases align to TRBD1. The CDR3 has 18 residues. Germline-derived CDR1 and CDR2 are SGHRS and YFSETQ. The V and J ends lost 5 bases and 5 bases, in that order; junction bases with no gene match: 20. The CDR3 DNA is TGCGCCAGCAGACCTACGACCCGAACGGGACAGGGCGGCCACGAGCAGTACTTC. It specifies CASRPTTRTGQGGHEQYF.

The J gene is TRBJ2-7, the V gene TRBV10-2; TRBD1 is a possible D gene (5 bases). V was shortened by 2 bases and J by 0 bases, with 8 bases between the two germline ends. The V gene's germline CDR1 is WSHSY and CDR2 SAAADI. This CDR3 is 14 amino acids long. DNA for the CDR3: TGCGCCAGCAGTGAGCCAGGGAACTCCTACGAGCAGTACTTC. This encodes CASSEPGNSYEQYF.

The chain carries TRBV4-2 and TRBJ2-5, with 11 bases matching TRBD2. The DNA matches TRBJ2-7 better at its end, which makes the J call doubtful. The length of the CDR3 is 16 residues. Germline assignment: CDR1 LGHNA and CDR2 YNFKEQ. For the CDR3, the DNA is TGTGCCAGCAGCCAAGATGGGACTAGCGGCTCCTACGAGCAGTACTTC. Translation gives CASSQDGTSGSYEQYF.

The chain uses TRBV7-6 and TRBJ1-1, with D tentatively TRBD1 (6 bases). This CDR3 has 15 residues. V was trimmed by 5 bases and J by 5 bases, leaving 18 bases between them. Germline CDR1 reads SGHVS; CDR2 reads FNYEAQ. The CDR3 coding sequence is TGTGCCAGCAGCATCCTACAGGGTTCAGGGACTGAAGCTTTCTTT. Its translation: CASSILQGSGTEAFF.

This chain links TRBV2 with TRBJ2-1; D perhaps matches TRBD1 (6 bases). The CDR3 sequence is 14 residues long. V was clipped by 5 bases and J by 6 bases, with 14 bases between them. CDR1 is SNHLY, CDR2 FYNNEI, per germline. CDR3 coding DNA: TGTGCCAGCAGTCCCTTCACACAGGGCAATGAGCAGTTCTTC. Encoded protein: CASSPFTQGNEQFF.

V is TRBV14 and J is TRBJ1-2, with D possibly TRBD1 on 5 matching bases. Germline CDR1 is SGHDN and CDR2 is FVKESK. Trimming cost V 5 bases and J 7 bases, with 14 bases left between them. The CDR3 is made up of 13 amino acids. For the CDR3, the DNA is TGTGCCAGCAGCTACACCGGCGGGGGTGGCTACACCTTC. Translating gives CASSYTGGGGYTF.

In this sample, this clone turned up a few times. CDR3 loop: CASSEAQGAPEAFF. CDR3 sequence (DNA): TGTGCCAGCAGTGAAGCTCAGGGGGCGCCTGAAGCTTTCTTT. J is TRBJ1-1 and V is TRBV2, with TRBD1 identical over 8 bases. Germline V gene sequence: CDR1 SNHLY, CDR2 FYNNEI. V shed 0 bases, J shed 6 bases, and the junction held 3 bases outside the gene matches. The CDR3 contains 14 residues.

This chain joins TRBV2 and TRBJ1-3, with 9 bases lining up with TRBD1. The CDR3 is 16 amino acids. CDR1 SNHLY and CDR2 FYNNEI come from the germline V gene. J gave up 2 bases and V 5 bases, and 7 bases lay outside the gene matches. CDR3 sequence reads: CASSTGTGHPGNTIYF. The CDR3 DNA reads TGTGCCAGCAGTACCGGGACAGGGCATCCTGGAAACACCATATATTTT.